These 21 T cell receptor beta chains were sequenced from one sample in a study of early T cells in non-severe SARS-CoV-2 infection. Using its own MiXCR run on the 5' RACE reads, TCRdb lists one record per CDR3 protein. Counted here are 100,000 to 150,000 distinct CDR3 sequences, 15% occurring once; the ten biggest clones make up 21%. Material for sequencing was whole blood. These receptors were obtained from an adult who was a healthcare worker with PCR-confirmed SARS-CoV-2 infection or an uninfected control (not recorded which).

V usage is TRBV9 and J usage is TRBJ1-1, with D hard to call. The germline V gene has CDR1 SGDLS and CDR2 YYNGEE. The germline V and J ends were trimmed by 1 base and 1 base, with 8 bases remaining between them. The CDR3 contains 14 residues. CDR3 nucleotide sequence: TGTGCCAGCAGCGTACGTCCAGAGAACACTGAAGCTTTCTTT. This gives the protein CASSVRPENTEAFF.

This clonotype turned up a few times. J is TRBJ1-4 and V is TRBV11-2, with 7 bases aligning to TRBD1. This CDR3 spans 16 amino acids. Germline V gene lookup returns CDR1 SGHAT and CDR2 FQNNGV. V trimming: 4 bases; J trimming: 7 bases; junction bases outside the gene matches: 12. This CDR3 is CASSSLQGRRGEKLFF. For the CDR3, the DNA is TGTGCCAGCAGCTCACTACAGGGGAGGAGGGGTGAAAAACTGTTTTTT.

This rearrangement joins TRBV13 to TRBJ2-1, with D hard to call. CDR1 and CDR2 from the germline V gene are PRHDT and FYEKMQ (reference sequence). This CDR3 has 12 amino acids. Trimming removed 5 bases at V and 7 bases at J, with 9 bases between. The CDR3 is CASSRVLNEQFF. The CDR3 DNA follows: TGTGCCAGCAGCCGGGTCCTTAATGAGCAGTTCTTC.

This chain joins TRBV30 and TRBJ1-1; unclear D gene. Germline V gene lookup returns CDR1 GTSNPN and CDR2 SVGIG (reference sequence). V lost 0 bases, J lost 0 bases, and 8 bases lay in between. The CDR3 covers 14 residues. The CDR3 sequence: CAWSVARVNTEAFF. The CDR3 nucleotides read TGTGCCTGGAGTGTCGCCCGGGTGAACACTGAAGCTTTCTTT. Based on the CDR3 plus reference TRBV30 and TRBJ1-1, the full variable domain is SQTIHQWPATLVQPVGSPLSLECTVEGTSNPNLYWYRQAAGRGLQLLFYSVGIGQISSEVPQNLSASRPQDRQFILSSKKLLLSDSGFYLCAWSVARVNTEAFFGQGTRLTVV.

This clonotype has only one observation. The genes are TRBV7-9 and TRBJ1-3; D is possibly TRBD1 (5 bases). Germline lookup yields CDR1 SEHNR and CDR2 FQNEAQ (reference sequence). V was cut by 5 bases and J by 0 bases, with 11 bases left in between. The CDR3 runs 15 residues. The CDR3 protein is CASSPAGHSGNTIYF. CDR3 DNA: TGTGCCAGCAGCCCCGCCGGACACTCTGGAAACACCATATATTTT.

This clonotype was observed a few times. The chain joins TRBV19 to TRBJ1-6; 8 nucleotides align to TRBD1. This CDR3 contains 14 residues. The J segment lost 7 bases and the V segment lost 7 bases, leaving 6 bases of the junction unmatched. Germline CDR1 is LNHDA and CDR2 is SQIVND (reference sequence). CDR3 sequence (DNA): TGTGCCAGTAACTCCGACAGGGGCAATTCACCCCTCCACTTT. Encoded protein: CASNSDRGNSPLHF.

This clonotype was found many times. The V call is TRBV2, the J call TRBJ1-5, with D unresolved. This CDR3 has 14 amino acids. The V gene's germline CDR1 is SNHLY and CDR2 FYNNEI. V gave up 1 base and J gave up 4 bases, with 8 bases separating them. This CDR3 is CASSEEGGNQPQHF. In nucleotides, the CDR3 is TGTGCCAGCAGTGAAGAGGGCGGTAATCAGCCCCAGCATTTT.

This clonotype was counted between two and nine times. The gene calls are TRBV5-4 and TRBJ1-2; D gene uncertain. The germline V gene has CDR1 SGHNT and CDR2 YYREEE (reference sequence). Trimming left V 3 bases short and J 7 bases short, with 25 bases between. The CDR3 has 17 residues. The CDR3 sequence is CASSYPLHDVAKGGYTF. CDR3 in DNA: TGTGCCAGCAGCTACCCCCTACATGATGTTGCCAAAGGTGGCTACACCTTC.

This clonotype occurred a few times. The chain links TRBV29-1 to TRBJ2-7; the D gene could be TRBD1 or TRBD2 (5 bases each). CDR3 length: 16 residues. The germline gives CDR1 SQVTM, CDR2 ANQGSEA. Trimming removed 0 bases from V and 6 bases from J, with 21 bases in between. The CDR3 coding sequence is TGCAGCGTTGAAGATCCTCTTCAGGGAAAGAGGGGCGAGCAGTACTTC. Translated, it gives CSVEDPLQGKRGEQYF.

This clonotype has just a few counts. V gene TRBV7-9 combines with J gene TRBJ2-2; 7 bases are shared with TRBD1. The CDR3 has 13 residues. The trim removed 5 bases at V and 7 bases at J, leaving 4 bases unmatched. In germline, CDR1 is SEHNR, CDR2 FQNEAQ (reference sequence). CDR3 sequence (DNA): TGTGCCAGCAGCCAAGACAGGGACGGGGAGCTGTTTTTT. It encodes CASSQDRDGELFF.

The rearrangement links TRBV25-1 to TRBJ1-3; D unresolved. CDR3 length: 16 amino acids. The V gene lost 7 bases and the J gene lost 1 base, with 17 bases spanning the gap. Germline loops: CDR1 MGHDK, CDR2 SYGVNS. The CDR3 region has the DNA TGTGCCAGCAATACCGTCCCGACCGAGTCTGGAAACACCATATATTTT. Protein sequence: CASNTVPTESGNTIYF.

V and J are TRBV7-9 and TRBJ1-1, with D unclear. The ends were cut back, 5 bases at V and 5 bases at J, with 9 bases in the middle. Germline V CDR1 and CDR2: SEHNR, FQNEAQ (reference sequence). This CDR3 spans 12 amino acids. The CDR3 DNA reads TGTGCCAGCAGCCCCCTCGGGACTGAAGCTTTCTTT. It specifies CASSPLGTEAFF.

This clonotype was picked up a small number of times. The chain carries TRBV4-2 and TRBJ2-1, with D unclear. CDR3 length: 13 amino acids. Germline loops: CDR1 LGHNA, CDR2 YNFKEQ. V was cut by 0 bases and J by 7 bases, with 7 bases left in between. CDR3 nucleotides: TGTGCCAGCAGCCAAGATCAAGGGAATGAGCAGTTCTTC. Amino acid sequence: CASSQDQGNEQFF.

This clonotype was counted between two and nine times. The chain joins TRBV2 to TRBJ2-7; D perhaps matches TRBD2 (5 bases). The CDR3 has 14 residues. V shed 3 bases and J shed 7 bases, with 16 bases lying between them. Germline assignment: CDR1 SNHLY and CDR2 FYNNEI. CDR3 coding DNA: TGTGCCAGCAGTGAGTACGCGGGCCTCGGTGAGCAGTACTTC. This translates into CASSEYAGLGEQYF. Supplemented by reference TRBV2 and TRBJ2-7, the full variable domain reads EPEVTQTPSHQVTQMGQEVILRCVPISNHLYFYWYRQILGQKVEFLVSFYNNEISEKSEIFDDQFSVERPDGSNFTLKIRSTKLEDSAMYFCASSEYAGLGEQYFGPGTRLTVT.

The chain carries TRBV10-3 and TRBJ1-1; D is unclear. Germline CDR1 ENHRY, CDR2 SYGVKD. Trimming stripped 2 bases from V and 4 bases from J, with 5 bases between. This CDR3 spans 12 amino acids. CDR3: CAISEGSTEAFF. CDR3 DNA sequence: TGTGCCATCAGTGAGGGGAGCACTGAAGCTTTCTTT.

Only a few counts were recorded for this clonotype. CDR3 residues: CASSPPFGVSGANVLTF. DNA for the CDR3: TGTGCCAGCTCACCCCCCTTTGGGGTCTCTGGGGCCAACGTCCTGACTTTC. The genes are TRBV18 and TRBJ2-6, with D unresolved. Germline CDR1 KGHSH, CDR2 LQKENI. This CDR3 region has 17 residues. V gave up 3 bases and J gave up 0 bases, with 12 bases separating them.

This clonotype came up a few times. The chain has TRBV4-1 and TRBJ1-4; D gene unclear. V gave up 0 bases and J gave up 3 bases, with 8 bases separating them. Germline CDR1 and CDR2: MGHRA and YSYEKL. CDR3 length: 15 amino acids. The CDR3 DNA is TGCGCCAGCAGCCAAGATTTGGGTTCTAATGAAAAACTGTTTTTT. Translation: CASSQDLGSNEKLFF.

In nucleotides, the CDR3 is TGTGCCAGCAGCCAGAGCCTGCACAGGGCGGTCACTGAAGCTTTCTTT. Encoded protein: CASSQSLHRAVTEAFF. The chain couples TRBV3-1 to TRBJ1-1, with D tentatively TRBD1 (6 bases). The V end lost 3 bases, the J end lost 4 bases, and 18 bases lay between the germline ends. The CDR3 totals 16 residues. Per the germline V gene, CDR1 is LGHDT and CDR2 is YNNKEL (reference sequence).

The V gene is TRBV2, the J gene TRBJ1-2; TRBD1 agrees at 8 bases. V shed 6 bases and J 0 bases; nucleotides not matched to a gene: 6. This CDR3 is built from 15 residues. CDR1 is SNHLY, CDR2 FYNNEI, per germline. The CDR3 sequence: CASRPGTGPNYGYTF. The CDR3 DNA reads as TGTGCCAGCAGGCCCGGGACAGGACCTAACTATGGCTACACCTTC.

The rearrangement joins TRBV30 to TRBJ2-3; D might be TRBD1 or TRBD2, each matching 6 bases. The CDR3 loop spans 14 amino acids. Germline CDR1 and CDR2: GTSNPN and SVGIG (reference sequence). V was shortened by 3 bases and J by 5 bases, with 15 bases between the two germline ends. This chain's CDR3 is CAWSVRGAKDTQYF. In DNA form, the CDR3 reads TGTGCCTGGAGCGTTAGGGGGGCAAAAGATACGCAGTATTTT.

This clonotype was detected ten times or more. This sequence joins TRBV4-2 and TRBJ1-1; no definite D call. V shed 7 bases and J shed 1 base, with 16 bases lying between them. CDR1 and CDR2 (germline): LGHNA, YNFKEQ. The CDR3 length is 15 residues. DNA of the CDR3: TGTGCCAGCACAGTGGAGGCGGATTGGAACACTGAAGCTTTCTTT. It yields the protein CASTVEADWNTEAFF.